The source of this TCR beta chain is a study of CD8 T cells in ankylosing spondylitis. The CDR3 sequence is 15 residues long. V was pared by 4 bases and J by 3 bases, with 6 bases of the junction left unmatched. In germline, CDR1 is SGHAT, CDR2 FQNNGV. General study results and limits: With a CD8+ phenotype, disease-linked clones were relatively rare in peripheral blood. Disease-linked clones were reportedly significantly enriched in matched ankylosing spondylitis synovial fluid. Made up of 7 to 9 highly homologous variants, a TCR beta motif appeared characteristic of ankylosing spondylitis blood.

Making use of molecular barcodes, quantitative 5'-RACE generated TCR beta libraries. Each CDR3 protein gets one entry after TCRdb re-called the 5' RACE reads with MiXCR. The sample records about 160,000 distinct CDR3 sequences, approximately 48% being singletons. This clonotype was seen a handful of times. Antigen specificity is unknown. The receptor was isolated from a male donor with ankylosing spondylitis. The chain employs TRBV11-2 and TRBJ2-7; 10 bases are a match to TRBD1. The sample comprised synovial fluid, either unsorted or a sorted T cell fraction (not recorded which). The CDR3 is CASSSPGQGNYEQYF. The CDR3 DNA follows: TGTGCCAGCAGCTCCCCGGGACAGGGGAACTACGAGCAGTACTTC. Full variable domain (outside the CDR3, taken from reference TRBV11-2 and TRBJ2-7): EAGVAQSPRYKIIEKRQSVAFWCNPISGHATLYWYQQILGQGPKLLIQFQNNGVVDDSQLPKDRFSAERLKGVDSTLKIQPAKLEDSAVYLCASSSPGQGNYEQYFGPGTRLTVT.